This TCR beta chain was recorded in a study of CD8+ T cells in alopecia areata. Study observations and caveats: Scalp clonality and expanded CD8+ clones among the top 100 were significantly decreased by tofacitinib.

The treatment here: oral pan-JAK inhibitor, 5-10 mg twice daily. Alopecia areata patients provided lesional scalp punch biopsies and peripheral blood. The sorting of PBMCs gave CD4+ and CD8+ T cells. The V end was cut by 1 base, the J end by 4 bases, with 8 bases between. This CDR3 has 13 residues. CDR1 is SGDLS, CDR2 YYNGEE, per germline. Comments on this clone: The target antigen is unknown.

Once RNA had been extracted, it was reverse transcribed into cDNA to act as the sequencing template. The data were produced by immunoSEQ multiplex PCR, yet TCRdb's version contains in-frame clones alone and is incomplete. This sample has roughly 190,000 clones; roughly 60% occur once, and the top ten carry just over 1%. This TCR was recovered from a human donor with alopecia areata. The source was CD4+ T cells sorted from blood, collected at week 24, from a patient treated with tofacitinib. The chain combines TRBV9 with TRBJ1-1; the D gene is possibly TRBD1 (5 bases). The CDR3 DNA sequence: TGTGCCAGCAGCGTACAGGGAAGCACTGAAGCTTTCTTT. Protein: CASSVQGSTEAFF.